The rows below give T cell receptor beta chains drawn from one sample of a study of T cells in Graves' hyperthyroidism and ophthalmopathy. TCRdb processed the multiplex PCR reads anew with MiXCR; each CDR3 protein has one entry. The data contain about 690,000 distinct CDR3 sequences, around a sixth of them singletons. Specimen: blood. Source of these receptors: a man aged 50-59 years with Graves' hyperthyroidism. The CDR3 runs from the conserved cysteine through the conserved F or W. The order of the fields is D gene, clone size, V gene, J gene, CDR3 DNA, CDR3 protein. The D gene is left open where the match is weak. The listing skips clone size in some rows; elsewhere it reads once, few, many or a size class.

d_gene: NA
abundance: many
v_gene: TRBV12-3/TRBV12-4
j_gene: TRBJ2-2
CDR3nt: TGTGCCAGCAGTTTTGGTAGCACCGGGGAGCTGTTTTTT
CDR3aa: CASSFGSTGELFF

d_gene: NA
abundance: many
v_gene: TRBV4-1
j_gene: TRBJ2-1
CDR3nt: TGCGCCAGCAGCCAAGTATCGACGAATGAGCAGTTCTTC
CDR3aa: CASSQVSTNEQFF

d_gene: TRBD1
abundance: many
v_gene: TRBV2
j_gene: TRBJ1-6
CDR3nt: TGTGCCAGCAGGGAGACAGGGCCGGGGCGCGGGTCACCCCTCCACTTT
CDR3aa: CASRETGPGRGSPLHF

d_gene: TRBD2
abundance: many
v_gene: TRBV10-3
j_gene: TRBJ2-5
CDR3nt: TGTGCCATCAGTGCAGCGGGGGTCCAAGAGACCCAGTACTTC
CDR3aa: CAISAAGVQETQYF

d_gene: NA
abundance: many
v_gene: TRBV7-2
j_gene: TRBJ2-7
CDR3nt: TGTGCCAGCAGCTTAGAAAGTCTATCCCTCTACGAGCAGTACTTC
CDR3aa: CASSLESLSLYEQYF

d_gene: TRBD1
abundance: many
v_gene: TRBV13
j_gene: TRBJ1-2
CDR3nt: TGTGCCAGCAGCAAACCGGGACAGGGGGTCTATGGCTACACCTTC
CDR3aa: CASSKPGQGVYGYTF

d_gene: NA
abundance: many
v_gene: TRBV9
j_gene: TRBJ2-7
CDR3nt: TGTGCCAGCAGCACGGGAGCCAACTACGAGCAGTACTTC
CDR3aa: CASSTGANYEQYF

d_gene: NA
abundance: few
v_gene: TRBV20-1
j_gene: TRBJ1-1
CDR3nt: TGCAGCCCCCCTTGGCTCATGAACACTGAAGCTTTCTTT
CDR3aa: CSPPWLMNTEAFF

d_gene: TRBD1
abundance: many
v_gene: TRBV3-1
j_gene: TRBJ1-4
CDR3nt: TGTGCCAGCAGCCTCAGGACAGGGGTCGAAAAACTGTTTTTT
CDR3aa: CASSLRTGVEKLFF

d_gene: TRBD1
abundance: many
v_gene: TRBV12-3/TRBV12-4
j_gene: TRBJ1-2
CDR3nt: TGTGCCAGCAGTTGGACAGGGGTCAACTATGGCTACACCTTC
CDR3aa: CASSWTGVNYGYTF

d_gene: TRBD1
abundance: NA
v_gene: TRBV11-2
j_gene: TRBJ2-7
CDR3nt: TGTGCCAGCAGCACCTTACAGGGGGCATTCATCTACGAGCAGTACTTC
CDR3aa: CASSTLQGAFIYEQYF

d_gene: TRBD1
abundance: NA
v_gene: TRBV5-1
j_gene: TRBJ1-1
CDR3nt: TGCGCCAGCAGCTGGAGGACAGGGGCGGAGATGAACACTGAAGCTTTCTTT
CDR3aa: CASSWRTGAEMNTEAFF

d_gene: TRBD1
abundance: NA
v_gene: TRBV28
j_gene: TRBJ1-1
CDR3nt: TGTGCCAGCAGTTTAGGGACAGGGTGGCCTGAAGCTTTCTTT
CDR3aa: CASSLGTGWPEAFF

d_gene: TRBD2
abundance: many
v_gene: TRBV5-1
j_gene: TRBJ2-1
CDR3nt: TGCGCCAGCAGCTTGGACCCACTAGCGGGATTCTTCTACAATGAGCAGTTCTTC
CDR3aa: CASSLDPLAGFFYNEQFF

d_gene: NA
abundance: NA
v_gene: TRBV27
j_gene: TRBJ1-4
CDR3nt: TGTGCCAGCAGTTCCCCCGGACTAATGGGTGAAAAACTGTTTTTT
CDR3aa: CASSSPGLMGEKLFF

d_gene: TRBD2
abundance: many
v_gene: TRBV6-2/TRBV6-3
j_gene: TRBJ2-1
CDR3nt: TGTGCCAGCAGTTACTCCGGCTTCCTCGCGGGAGGGCCCTACAATGAGCAGTTCTTC
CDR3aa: CASSYSGFLAGGPYNEQFF

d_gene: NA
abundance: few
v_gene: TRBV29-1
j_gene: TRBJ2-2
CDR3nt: TGCAGCGTTGCGAAGGGCACCGGGGAGCTGTTTTTT
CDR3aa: CSVAKGTGELFF

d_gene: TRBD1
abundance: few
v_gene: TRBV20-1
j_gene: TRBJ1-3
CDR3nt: TGCAGTGCTAGAGGGACAGGGCTAGGAAACACCATATATTTT
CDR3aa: CSARGTGLGNTIYF

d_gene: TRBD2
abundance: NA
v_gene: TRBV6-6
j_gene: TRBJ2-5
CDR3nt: TGTGCCAGCAGTTACTCGTCAGGGAGGGAGGCCCAGTACTTC
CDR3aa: CASSYSSGREAQYF

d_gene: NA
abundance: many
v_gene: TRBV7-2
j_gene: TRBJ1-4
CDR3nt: TGTGCCAGCAGTTTCGGGCCAAGGGGGGAAAAACTGTTTTTT
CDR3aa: CASSFGPRGEKLFF

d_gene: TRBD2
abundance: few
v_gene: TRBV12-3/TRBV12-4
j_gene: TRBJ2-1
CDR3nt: TGTGCCAGCAGTTGGCAGACCCTAGCGGGTTTAGACAATGAGCAGTTCTTC
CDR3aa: CASSWQTLAGLDNEQFF

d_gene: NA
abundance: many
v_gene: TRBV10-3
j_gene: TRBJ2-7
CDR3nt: TGTGCCATCAGTGATGGGGCTTACTCCTACGAGCAGTACTTC
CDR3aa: CAISDGAYSYEQYF

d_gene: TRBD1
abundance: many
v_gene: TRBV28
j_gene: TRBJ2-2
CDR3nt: TGTGCCAGCAGTCCAGGGACAGAGTTGAACACCGGGGAGCTGTTTTTT
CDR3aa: CASSPGTELNTGELFF

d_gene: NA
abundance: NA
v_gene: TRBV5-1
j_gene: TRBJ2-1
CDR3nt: TGCGCCACCGGCACAGGGGCTAGCGAGAGTTTACAGTTCTTC
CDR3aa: CATGTGASESLQFF

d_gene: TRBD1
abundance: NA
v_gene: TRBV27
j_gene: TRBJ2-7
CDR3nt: TGTGCCAGCAGTTCCCTGGACAGGGGCTCCTACGAGCAGTACTTC
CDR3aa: CASSSLDRGSYEQYF